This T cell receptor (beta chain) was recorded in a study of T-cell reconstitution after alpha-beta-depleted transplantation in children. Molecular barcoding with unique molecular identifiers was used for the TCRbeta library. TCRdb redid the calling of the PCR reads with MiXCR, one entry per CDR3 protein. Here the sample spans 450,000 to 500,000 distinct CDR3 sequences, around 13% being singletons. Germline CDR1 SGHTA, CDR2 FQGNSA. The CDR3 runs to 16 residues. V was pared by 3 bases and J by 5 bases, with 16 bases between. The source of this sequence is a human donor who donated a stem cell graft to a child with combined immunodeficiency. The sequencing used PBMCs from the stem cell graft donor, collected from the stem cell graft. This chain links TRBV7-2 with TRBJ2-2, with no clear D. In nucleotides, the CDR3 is TGTGCCAGCAGCTTCAGTTCGCTGGACGTTACCGGGGAGCTGTTTTTT. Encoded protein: CASSFSSLDVTGELFF.